Shown below are 9 T cell receptor beta chains from a single sample sequenced in a study of cytomegalovirus exposure and HLA in healthy donors. The PCR used 60 Vbeta and 13 Jbeta primers. Generated by immunoSEQ multiplex PCR, the TCRdb table keeps only in-frame clones and is missing some. The sample has under 200,000 clones, around four fifths seen once. The material sequenced was PBMCs. These receptor sequences come from a woman between 45 and 65 years old in good health and CMV-seropositive.

The chain couples TRBV15 to TRBJ2-5; TRBD2 aligns across 11 bases. The germline V gene has CDR1 LNHNV and CDR2 YYDKDF (reference sequence). This CDR3 has 19 amino acids. V trimming: 3 bases; J trimming: 5 bases; junction bases outside the gene matches: 17. In DNA form, the CDR3 reads TGTGCCACCAGCAGTGGACTTGGGTTACTAGCGGGAGATCAGGAGACCCAGTACTTC. Translated, it gives CATSSGLGLLAGDQETQYF.

As for this clone: The junction and the germline gene differ at one end; a read error may be behind it. The chain joins TRBV27 to TRBJ2-5, with 13 bases matching TRBD2. The J call may not be correct, given that the DNA end is closer to TRBJ2-7. CDR1 MNHEY and CDR2 SMNVEV come from the germline V gene (reference sequence). This CDR3 contains 15 residues. CDR3 nucleotides: TGCGCCCACGGATGGACTAGCGGGAGCACCTACGAGCAGTACTTC. Translated: CAHGWTSGSTYEQYF.

The rearrangement uses TRBV11-2 and TRBJ2-3, with 8 nucleotides matching TRBD2. Germline CDR1 reads SGHAT; CDR2 reads FQNNGV. The CDR3 has 15 residues. V was clipped by 5 bases and J by 3 bases; unmatched bases: 7. The CDR3: CASSPAASGTDTQYF. The CDR3 region has the DNA TGTGCCAGCAGCCCCGCGGCTAGCGGGACAGATACGCAGTATTTT. Complete variable domain (other parts from reference TRBV11-2 and TRBJ2-3): EAGVAQSPRYKIIEKRQSVAFWCNPISGHATLYWYQQILGQGPKLLIQFQNNGVVDDSQLPKDRFSAERLKGVDSTLKIQPAKLEDSAVYLCASSPAASGTDTQYFGPGTRLTVL.

The count of this clone is one. The rearrangement uses TRBV7-3 and TRBJ1-1; 10 bases agree with TRBD1. The CDR3 runs 14 residues. Germline-derived CDR1 and CDR2 are SGHTA and FQGTGA. J was trimmed by 4 bases and V by 1 base; bases with no gene match: 0. The CDR3 nucleotides are TGTGCCAGCAGCTTAAGGGACAGGGGCACTGAAGCTTTCTTT. Its protein product is CASSLRDRGTEAFF.

The chain links TRBV9 to TRBJ1-3; D gene unclear. CDR1 and CDR2 from the germline V gene are SGDLS and YYNGEE. The CDR3 sequence is 17 residues long. Trimming took off 0 bases at V and 0 bases at J, with 13 bases between the two ends. CDR3 sequence reads: CASSVEDIADSGNTIYF. DNA for the CDR3: TGTGCCAGCAGCGTAGAAGACATTGCCGACTCTGGAAACACCATATATTTT.

The chain employs TRBV18 and TRBJ2-2; TRBD2 might be the D (6 bases). The CDR3 has 16 residues. Germline lookup yields CDR1 KGHSH and CDR2 LQKENI. The V and J ends lost 2 bases and 0 bases respectively, with 10 bases between them. The CDR3 sequence: CASSPTAGTNTGELFF. CDR3 sequence (DNA): TGTGCCAGCTCACCAACGGCGGGGACGAACACCGGGGAGCTGTTTTTT.

This clone was counted only a few times. The V and J genes are TRBV2 and TRBJ1-2; a possible D gene is TRBD1 (5 bases). The CDR3 contains 13 residues. V was pared by 7 bases and J by 5 bases, with 14 bases between. Looked up from germline, CDR1 is SNHLY and CDR2 is FYNNEI. CDR3: CASTPSTVYGYTF. The DNA for the CDR3 is TGTGCCAGCACCCCTTCGACAGTATATGGCTACACCTTC.

The chain combines TRBV11-3 with TRBJ2-1; maybe TRBD2 (7 bases). This CDR3 is 14 amino acids long. Trimming took off 5 bases at V and 8 bases at J, with 16 bases between the two ends. Germline CDR1 reads SGHNT; CDR2 reads YENEEA. CDR3 bases: TGTGCCAGCAGCCTGGGGGGGGCGCAGGATGAGCAGTTCTTC. It translates to CASSLGGAQDEQFF.

This clone was found a few times. The rearrangement joins TRBV4-3 to TRBJ1-4; TRBD1 agrees at 10 bases. Germline V gives CDR1 LGHNA, CDR2 YSLEER. The CDR3 loop spans 16 amino acids. V shed 4 bases and J 2 bases; nucleotides not matched to a gene: 4. The CDR3 reads CASSRQGAQTNEKLFF. The CDR3 nucleotides are TGCGCCAGCAGCCGACAGGGGGCGCAGACTAATGAAAAACTGTTTTTT.